The T cell receptor (beta chain) under discussion was sequenced for a study of T cell clonotyping in hematopoietic cell transplantation. Study-wide results and caveats: Graft donor and pretransplant recipient Inverse Simpson Index values predicted broader posttransplant TCR diversity.

Blood collection times were about day -28 and days 30, 100, 180 posttransplant. Regarding this clone: What it binds is unknown.

The germline gives CDR1 SEHNR, CDR2 FQNEAQ (reference sequence). The CDR3 has 14 residues. Generated by immunoSEQ multiplex PCR, the TCRdb table keeps only in-frame clones and is missing some. The sample holds some 3,000 clones, approximately 84% seen once. The sample here was peripheral blood mononuclear cells, taken 180 days after allogeneic stem cell transplant. This chain joins TRBV7-9 and TRBJ2-5, with TRBD1 identical over 9 bases. The DNA end is a closer match to TRBJ2-7, so the J assignment may be wrong. The TCR sequence derives from a male patient aged 60 to 75 who had an allogeneic stem cell transplant, so T cells may come from the graft donor. Some clones in this sample may be carry-over from other donors' samples. CDR3 DNA: TGTGCCAGCACCGTAGGACAGGGGCCCCACGAGCAGTACTTC. This gives the protein CASTVGQGPHEQYF.